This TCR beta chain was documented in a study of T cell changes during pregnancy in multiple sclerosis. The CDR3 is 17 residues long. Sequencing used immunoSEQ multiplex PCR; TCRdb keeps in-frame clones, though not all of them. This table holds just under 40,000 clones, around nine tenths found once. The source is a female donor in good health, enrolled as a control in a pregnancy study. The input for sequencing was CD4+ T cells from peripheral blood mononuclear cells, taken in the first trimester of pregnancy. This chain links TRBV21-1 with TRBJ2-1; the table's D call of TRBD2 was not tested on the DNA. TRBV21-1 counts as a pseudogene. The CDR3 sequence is CASSKCPRTRIRSEQFF. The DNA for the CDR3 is TGTGCCAGCAGCAAATGCCCCCGGACTAGGATTCGAAGTGAGCAGTTCTTC.